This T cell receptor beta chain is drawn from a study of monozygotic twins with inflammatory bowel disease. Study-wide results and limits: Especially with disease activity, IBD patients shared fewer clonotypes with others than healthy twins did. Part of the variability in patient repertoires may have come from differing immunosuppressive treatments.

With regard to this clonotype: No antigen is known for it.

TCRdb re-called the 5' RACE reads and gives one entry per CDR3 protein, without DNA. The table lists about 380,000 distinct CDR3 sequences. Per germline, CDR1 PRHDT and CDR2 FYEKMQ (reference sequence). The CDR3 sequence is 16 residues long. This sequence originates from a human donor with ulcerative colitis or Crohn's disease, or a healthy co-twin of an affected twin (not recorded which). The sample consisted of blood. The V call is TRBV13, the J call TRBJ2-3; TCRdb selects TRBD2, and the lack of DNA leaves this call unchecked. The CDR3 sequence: CASRYRGRGPTDTQYF.